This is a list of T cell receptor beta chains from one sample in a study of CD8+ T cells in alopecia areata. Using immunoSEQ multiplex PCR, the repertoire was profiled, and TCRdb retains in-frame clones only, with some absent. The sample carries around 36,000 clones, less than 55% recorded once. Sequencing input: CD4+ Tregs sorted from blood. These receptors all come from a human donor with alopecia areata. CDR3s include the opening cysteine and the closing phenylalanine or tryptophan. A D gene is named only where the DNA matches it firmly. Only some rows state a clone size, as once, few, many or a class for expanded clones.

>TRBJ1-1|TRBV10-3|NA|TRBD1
TGTGCCAGTGACAGGGGGAACACTGAAGCTTTCTTT
CASDRGNTEAFF
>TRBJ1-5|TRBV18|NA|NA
TGTGCCAGCTCACCACCGAGCCTTAGCAATCAGCCCCAGCATTTT
CASSPPSLSNQPQHF
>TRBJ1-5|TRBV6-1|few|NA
TGTGCCAGCAGTGAAGGGGAGGGGCGGCAATACCAGCCCCAGCATTTT
CASSEGEGRQYQPQHF
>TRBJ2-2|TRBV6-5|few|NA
TGTGCCAGCAGTTCGGTAAACACCGGGGAGCTGTTTTTT
CASSSVNTGELFF
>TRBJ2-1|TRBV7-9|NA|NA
TGTGCCAATACACCCAGGGGAATTGAGCAGTTCTTC
CANTPRGIEQFF
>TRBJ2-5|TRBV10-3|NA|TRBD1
TGTGCCACCCAGGGGGCAGAGACCCAGTACTTC
CATQGAETQYF
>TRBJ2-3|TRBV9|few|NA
TGTGCCAGCAGCGTAGGAATTTCAACAGATACGCAGTATTTT
CASSVGISTDTQYF
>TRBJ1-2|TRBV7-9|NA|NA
TGTGCCAGCAGCTTAGGTCCCGTCAGCCTCTATGGCTACACCTTC
CASSLGPVSLYGYTF
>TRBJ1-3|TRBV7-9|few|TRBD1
TGTGCCAGCAGCCCGGGACAGAGGAATCCAAACACCATATATTTT
CASSPGQRNPNTIYF
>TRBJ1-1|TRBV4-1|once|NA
TGCGCCAGCAGCCAAGGTGGAGGCTGGATGAACACTGAAGCTTTCTTT
CASSQGGGWMNTEAFF
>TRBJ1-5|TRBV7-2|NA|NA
TGTGCCAGCAGCTTCTGGCAGGATCAGCCCCAGCATTTT
CASSFWQDQPQHF
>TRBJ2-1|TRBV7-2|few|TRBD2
TGTGCCAGCAGGTTAGCGGGAAATGAGCAGTTCTTC
CASRLAGNEQFF
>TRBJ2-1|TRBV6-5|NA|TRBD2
TGTGCCAGCACCCCGGAGGGCGGGAGTGCCAATGAGCAGTTCTTC
CASTPEGGSANEQFF
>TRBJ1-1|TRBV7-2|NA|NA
TGTGCCAGCAGCTTCGGACACTTGAACACTGAAGCTTTCTTT
CASSFGHLNTEAFF
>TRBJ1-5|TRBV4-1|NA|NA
TGCGCCAGCAGCCAGTCGACAAGCCCGCAGGTTCAGCCCCAGCATTTT
CASSQSTSPQVQPQHF
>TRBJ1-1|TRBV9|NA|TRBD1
TGTGCCAGCAGCGTATCAGGGGGTGGCACTGAAGCTTTCTTT
CASSVSGGGTEAFF
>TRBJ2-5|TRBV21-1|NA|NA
TGTGCCAGCAGCAAAAATGGTGCAGAGACCCAGTACTTC
CASSKNGAETQYF
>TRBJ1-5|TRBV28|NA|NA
TGTGCCAGCAGTCTCACAGGGAGAGGCAATCAGCCCCAGCATTTT
CASSLTGRGNQPQHF
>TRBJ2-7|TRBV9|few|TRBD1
TGTGCCAGCAGCCCTCGGACAGGGCGCGAGCAGTACTTC
CASSPRTGREQYF
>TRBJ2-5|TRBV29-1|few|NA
TGCAGCGCTGAGAGTCGACTAGGACGAGAGACCCAGTACTTC
CSAESRLGRETQYF
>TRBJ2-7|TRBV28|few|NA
TGTGCCAGCAGTTTGGGCGGCTCCTACGAGCAGTACTTC
CASSLGGSYEQYF
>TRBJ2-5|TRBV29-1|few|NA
TGCAGCGTGGCCCGGACAGCCCAAGAGACCCAGTACTTC
CSVARTAQETQYF
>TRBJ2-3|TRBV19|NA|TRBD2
TGTGCCAGTAGTACTAGCGGGGGGACCTCAGGTACGCAGTATTTT
CASSTSGGTSGTQYF
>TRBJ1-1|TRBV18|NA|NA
TGTGCCAGCTCACCGTATGGACGGGGACGGACTGAAGCTTTCTTT
CASSPYGRGRTEAFF
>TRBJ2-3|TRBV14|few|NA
TGTGCCAGCAGCCAACGAGCAGGGAACACAGATACGCAGTATTTT
CASSQRAGNTDTQYF
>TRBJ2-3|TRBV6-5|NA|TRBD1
TGTGCCAGCACGCCGTATGGCAGGGGGGATACGCAGTATTTT
CASTPYGRGDTQYF
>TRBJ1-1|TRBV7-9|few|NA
TGTGCCAGCAGTTATGGGGGACTCACTGAAGCTTTCTTT
CASSYGGLTEAFF
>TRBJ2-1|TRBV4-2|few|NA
TGTGCCAGCAGCCAAGCCTCCGGGGGGCGAGGCTCCTACAATGAGCAGTTCTTC
CASSQASGGRGSYNEQFF
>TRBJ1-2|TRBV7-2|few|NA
TGTGCCAGCAGAACTATAGCTAACTATGGCTACACCTTC
CASRTIANYGYTF
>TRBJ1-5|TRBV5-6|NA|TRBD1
TGTGCCAGCAGCTTGTACTGGACAGGGAGCAATCAGCCCCAGCATTTT
CASSLYWTGSNQPQHF
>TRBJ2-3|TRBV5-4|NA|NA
TGTGCCAGCAGCTTGGTTTACCGTCCAGATACGCAGTATTTT
CASSLVYRPDTQYF
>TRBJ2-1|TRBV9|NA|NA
TGTGCCAGCAGCCATCAACGGAGCTCCTACAATGAGCAGTTCTTC
CASSHQRSSYNEQFF
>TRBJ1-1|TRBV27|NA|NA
TGTGCCAGCAGTTTAGCCCATCCGACGTCGGAAGCTTTCTTT
CASSLAHPTSEAFF
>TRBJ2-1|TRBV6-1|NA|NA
TGTGCCAGCAGTGGAAAGTTCTTC
CASSGKFF
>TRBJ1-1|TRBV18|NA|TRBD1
TGTGCCAGCTCACGCGGACAGGGGCACAACGCTTTCTTT
CASSRGQGHNAFF
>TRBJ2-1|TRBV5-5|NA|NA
TGTGCCAGCAGCCTAGACTGGGGGGCCTACAATGAGCAGTTCTTC
CASSLDWGAYNEQFF